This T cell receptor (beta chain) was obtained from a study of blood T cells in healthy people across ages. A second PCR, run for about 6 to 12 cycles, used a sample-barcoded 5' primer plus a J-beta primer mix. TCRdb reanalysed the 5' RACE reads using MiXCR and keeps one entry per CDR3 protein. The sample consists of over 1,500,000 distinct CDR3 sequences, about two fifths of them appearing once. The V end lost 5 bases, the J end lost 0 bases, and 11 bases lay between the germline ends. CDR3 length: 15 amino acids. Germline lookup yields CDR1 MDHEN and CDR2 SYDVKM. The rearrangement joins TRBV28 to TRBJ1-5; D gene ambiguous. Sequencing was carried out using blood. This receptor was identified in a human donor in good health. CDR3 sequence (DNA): TGTGCCAGCAGTAAGCCGTCGGGTAGCAATCAGCCCCAGCATTTT. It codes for CASSKPSGSNQPQHF. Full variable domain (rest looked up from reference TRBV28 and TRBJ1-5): DVKVTQSSRYLVKRTGEKVFLECVQDMDHENMFWYRQDPGLGLRLIYFSYDVKMKEKGDIPEGYSVSREKKERFSLILESASTNQTSMYLCASSKPSGSNQPQHFGDGTRLSIL.